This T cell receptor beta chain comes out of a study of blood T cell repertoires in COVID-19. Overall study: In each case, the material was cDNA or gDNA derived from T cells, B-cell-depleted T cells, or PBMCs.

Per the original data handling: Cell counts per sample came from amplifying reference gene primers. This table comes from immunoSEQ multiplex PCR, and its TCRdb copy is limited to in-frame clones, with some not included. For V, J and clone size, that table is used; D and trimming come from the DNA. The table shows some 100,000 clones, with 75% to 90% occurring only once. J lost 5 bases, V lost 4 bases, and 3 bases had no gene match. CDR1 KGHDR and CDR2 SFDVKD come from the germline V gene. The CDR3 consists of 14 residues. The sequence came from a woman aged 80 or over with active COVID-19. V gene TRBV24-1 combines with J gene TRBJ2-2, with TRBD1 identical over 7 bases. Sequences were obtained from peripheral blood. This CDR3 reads CATSEIQGTGELFF. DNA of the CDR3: TGTGCCACCAGTGAAATACAGGGGACCGGGGAGCTGTTTTTT.